These 9 T cell receptor beta chains came from one sample sequenced in a study of post-analysis software for immune sequencing data. Antigens for these TCRs are unknown. Findings of the study overall: TRBV5-6, TRBV5-1 and TRBV20-1 belonged to a set of about 5 TRBV segments that were more frequent in patients than controls.

The TCR beta cDNA libraries carried unique molecular identifiers. TCRdb fed the PCR reads into MiXCR, producing one record per CDR3 protein. Among some 370,000 distinct CDR3 sequences listed, roughly 30% were seen once. Sequencing was done on a sample of blood. Receptors originate from a girl aged 10 to 17 with multiple sclerosis.

This clonotype was recorded once. A much larger clone is a single base away; this may be a read error. The CDR3 region is CASSPLTGAGEPFF. CDR3 sequence (DNA): TGTGCCAGCAGCCCCCTCACAGGGGCCGGGGAGCCGTTTTTT. The rearrangement uses TRBV7-2 and TRBJ2-2, with TRBD1 matching over 7 bases. CDR1 and CDR2 from the germline V gene are SGHTA and FQGNSA. The CDR3 is 14 amino acids.

This clonotype has a single count. The CDR3 region is CASSQDRGQETQYF. The CDR3 bases are TGTGCCAGCAGCCAGGACAGGGGGCAAGAGACCCAGTACTTC. The chain joins TRBV11-2 to TRBJ2-5; 10 nucleotides align to TRBD1. V lost 5 bases to trimming and J lost 2 bases; unmatched junction nucleotides: 2. The germline V gene encodes CDR1 SGHAT and CDR2 FQNNGV. The CDR3 has 14 residues.

This clonotype turned up a few times. The chain combines TRBV5-1 with TRBJ1-6, with D perhaps matching TRBD1 (6 bases). The CDR3 totals 14 residues. Trimming shortened V by 5 bases and J by 10 bases, and 16 bases separated the two germline ends. From germline, CDR1 is SGHRS and CDR2 YFSETQ. The CDR3 DNA reads as TGCGCCAGCAGGGAGGACAGTCTCGTATCACCCCTCCACTTT. This codes for CASREDSLVSPLHF.

The CDR3 DNA is TGTGCCAGCAGCCGTGGGGGGTACACAGATACGCAGTATTTT. Translation gives CASSRGGYTDTQYF. V gene TRBV9 combines with J gene TRBJ2-3; D is possibly TRBD2 (6 bases). The V gene's germline CDR1 is SGDLS and CDR2 YYNGEE. The CDR3 covers 14 residues. V was shortened by 4 bases and J by 2 bases, with 11 bases between the two germline ends.

This clonotype was recorded a few times. The chain is built from TRBV7-9 and TRBJ2-5; perhaps TRBD2 as D (6 bases). Germline V gives CDR1 SEHNR, CDR2 FQNEAQ (reference sequence). The CDR3 runs to 15 residues. Between the trimmed V and J ends, which lost 8 bases and 4 bases, there was a span of 20 bases. As DNA, the CDR3 is TGTGCCAGCGGCCCCGGGACTGCCGTTAGAGAGACCCAGTACTTC. Translation gives CASGPGTAVRETQYF.

CDR3 amino acids: CASTGLITYEQYF. CDR3 bases: TGTGCCAGCACCGGGCTGATTACCTACGAGCAGTACTTC. The chain carries TRBV2 and TRBJ2-7; no clear D. CDR3 size: 13 residues. In germline, CDR1 is SNHLY, CDR2 FYNNEI. V was shortened by 7 bases and J by 2 bases, with 12 bases between the two germline ends.

This sequence joins TRBV29-1 and TRBJ1-2; TRBD1 matches at 7 bases. The CDR3 length is 14 residues. Germline CDR1 SQVTM, CDR2 ANQGSEA. The V segment lost 3 bases and the J segment 3 bases; nucleotides outside the gene matches: 7. In DNA, the CDR3 is TGCAGCGTTGACTCGACAGGGCAGGACTATGGCTACACCTTC. Its translation is CSVDSTGQDYGYTF. The complete variable domain, with remaining parts taken from reference TRBV29-1 and TRBJ1-2, reads SAVISQKPSRDICQRGTSLTIQCQVDSQVTMMFWYRQQPGQSLTLIATANQGSEATYESGFVIDKFPISRPNLTFSTLTVSNMSPEDSSIYLCSVDSTGQDYGYTFGSGTRLTVV.

V usage is TRBV30 and J usage is TRBJ2-3; D is undetermined. The CDR3 consists of 13 residues. Germline assignment: CDR1 GTSNPN and CDR2 SVGIG (reference sequence). V dropped 1 base and J dropped 5 bases, with 10 bases sitting between them. The DNA for the CDR3 is TGTGCCTGGAGTGGAGCGACCCAAGATACGCAGTATTTT. This codes for CAWSGATQDTQYF.

This clonotype was detected ten times or more. V gene TRBV3-1 combines with J gene TRBJ1-2; TRBD1 agrees at 8 bases. Germline V gives CDR1 LGHDT, CDR2 YNNKEL (reference sequence). The CDR3 totals 22 residues. Unmatched junction bases numbered 21, after V lost 0 bases and J lost 0 bases. CDR3 nucleotide sequence: TGTGCCAGCAGCCAAGACCGGACCAGTGATCGTGACAGGGGAGCAACTAACTATGGCTACACCTTC. Translating gives CASSQDRTSDRDRGATNYGYTF.